This passage covers 26 T cell receptor beta chains from one sample sequenced in a study of Ad26.COV2.S vaccination and SARS-CoV-2 variants. Here immunoSEQ multiplex PCR was the method, and the copy in TCRdb shows in-frame clones only, minus some. The sample comprises over 110,000 clones, around 86% of which are singletons, and 4% to 6% rests with the top ten. The source was peripheral blood, collected after recovery from COVID-19. The receptors were gathered from a human donor who had recovered from COVID-19.

This chain links TRBV12-3 or TRBV12-4 with TRBJ1-1; tentative D call: TRBD1 (5 bases). V was trimmed by 8 bases and J by 3 bases, leaving 13 bases between them. This CDR3 has 13 amino acids. The CDR3 loop is CASGPRGYTEAFF. CDR3 nucleotides: TGTGCCAGCGGCCCGAGGGGTTACACTGAAGCTTTCTTT.

The rearrangement uses TRBV28 and TRBJ1-5, with TRBD1 as a possible D gene (5 bases). Germline V CDR1 and CDR2: MDHEN, SYDVKM. The ends were cut back, 3 bases at V and 4 bases at J, with 7 bases in the middle. The CDR3 totals 13 residues. CDR3 in DNA: TGTGCCAGCAGTTTGGGGCCTAATCAGCCCCAGCATTTT. Its protein product is CASSLGPNQPQHF. The full variable domain, in which reference TRBV28 and TRBJ1-5 provide the parts outside the CDR3, is DVKVTQSSRYLVKRTGEKVFLECVQDMDHENMFWYRQDPGLGLRLIYFSYDVKMKEKGDIPEGYSVSREKKERFSLILESASTNQTSMYLCASSLGPNQPQHFGDGTRLSIL.

This sequence joins TRBV9 and TRBJ1-3; 9 bases align to TRBD1. CDR1 and CDR2 from the germline V gene are SGDLS and YYNGEE. V was clipped by 0 bases and J by 2 bases; unmatched bases: 3. The CDR3 is 16 residues long. CDR3 in amino acids: CASSVAGTGTGNTIYF. Here the CDR3 DNA reads TGTGCCAGCAGCGTAGCCGGGACAGGGACTGGAAACACCATATATTTT.

The rearrangement links TRBV3-1 (or the pseudogene TRBV3-2) to TRBJ1-2, with D uncertain. CDR1 and CDR2 from the germline V gene are LGHDT and YNNKEL (reference sequence). V lost 1 base and J 0 bases, leaving 9 bases between the germline ends. The CDR3 is 15 amino acids. In DNA, the CDR3 is TGTGCCAGCAGCCAAGGGTCCCAAGCTAACTATGGCTACACCTTC. Residues: CASSQGSQANYGYTF.

This chain uses TRBV4-3 with TRBJ2-5, with 7 bases that match TRBD2. V shed 4 bases and J 4 bases; nucleotides not matched to a gene: 12. This CDR3 comprises 16 residues. In germline, CDR1 is LGHNA, CDR2 YSLEER. The CDR3, as DNA: TGCGCCAGCAGCCTTTCTTACACGGGAGGCGGAGAGACCCAGTACTTC. It is translated as CASSLSYTGGGETQYF.

The chain links TRBV2 to TRBJ1-1; D remains ambiguous. Germline V gene lookup returns CDR1 SNHLY and CDR2 FYNNEI. V lost 4 bases to trimming and J lost 1 base, with 7 bases between them. The CDR3 consists of 13 residues. CDR3 nucleotide sequence: TGTGCCAGCAGTGGGAGGACGAACACTGAAGCTTTCTTT. Protein product: CASSGRTNTEAFF. Supplemented by reference TRBV2 and TRBJ1-1, the full variable domain reads EPEVTQTPSHQVTQMGQEVILRCVPISNHLYFYWYRQILGQKVEFLVSFYNNEISEKSEIFDDQFSVERPDGSNFTLKIRSTKLEDSAMYFCASSGRTNTEAFFGQGTRLTVV.

This clone was seen once. The chain joins TRBV7-9 to TRBJ1-1, with a tentative D call TRBD1 (5 bases). Between the trimmed V and J ends, which lost 1 base and 0 bases, there was a span of 9 bases. Germline V gene data show CDR1 as SEHNR and CDR2 as FQNEAQ (reference sequence). CDR3 size: 15 residues. The CDR3 DNA follows: TGTGCCAGCAGCTTAGGAGACAGTCTGAACACTGAAGCTTTCTTT. This gives the protein CASSLGDSLNTEAFF. Complete variable domain (other parts from reference TRBV7-9 and TRBJ1-1): DTGVSQNPRHKITKRGQNVTFRCDPISEHNRLYWYRQTLGQGPEFLTYFQNEAQLEKSRLLSDRFSAERPKGSFSTLEIQRTEQGDSAMYLCASSLGDSLNTEAFFGQGTRLTVV.

This clone was observed a few times. The chain joins TRBV3-1 (or the pseudogene TRBV3-2) to TRBJ2-7; no clear D. The CDR3 totals 11 residues. The V gene lost 2 bases and the J gene lost 5 bases, with 4 bases spanning the gap. Germline CDR1 is LGHDT and CDR2 is YNNKEL (reference sequence). The CDR3 nucleotides read TGTGCCAGCAGCCAATCTAACGAGCAGTACTTC. This sequence encodes CASSQSNEQYF.

The genes are TRBV7-2 and TRBJ1-6; 9 nucleotides agree with TRBD1. Germline CDR1 SGHTA, CDR2 FQGNSA. The CDR3 totals 15 residues. Trimming took 1 base from V and 10 from J; bases not matched to a gene: 5. CDR3 in amino acids: CASSLGDRGRSPLHF. In DNA form, the CDR3 reads TGTGCCAGCAGCTTAGGCGACAGGGGGAGATCACCCCTCCACTTT.

The chain is built from TRBV4-3 and TRBJ2-3; 7 bases align to TRBD1. There are 14 residues in the CDR3. Germline V lookup: CDR1 LGHNA, CDR2 YSLEER. J was trimmed by 3 bases and V by 2 bases; bases with no gene match: 2. The CDR3: CASSQRGRTDTQYF. The CDR3 region has the DNA TGCGCCAGCAGCCAAAGGGGGCGGACAGATACGCAGTATTTT.

V usage is TRBV6-2 or TRBV6-3 and J usage is TRBJ2-7; D is uncertain. The CDR3 has 12 amino acids. Trimming cost V 2 bases and J 3 bases, with 5 bases left between them. Germline V gene sequence: CDR1 MNHEY, CDR2 SVGEGT. The DNA of the CDR3 is TGTGCCAGCAGTTACATTGTCTACGAGCAGTACTTC. As protein: CASSYIVYEQYF.

V and J are TRBV10-2 and TRBJ1-1; D not certain. The CDR3 spans 14 residues. The germline V and J ends were trimmed by 3 bases and 1 base, with 9 bases remaining between them. Germline V gene sequence: CDR1 WSHSY, CDR2 SAAADI. CDR3 amino acids: CASSDWTANTEAFF. DNA of the CDR3: TGCGCCAGCAGTGATTGGACGGCGAACACTGAAGCTTTCTTT.

The CDR3 loop is CASSLWVAGDNEQFF. CDR3 DNA: TGCGCCAGCAGCTTGTGGGTAGCGGGGGACAATGAGCAGTTCTTC. The chain couples TRBV5-1 to TRBJ2-1; the match to TRBD2 covers 9 bases. The CDR3 length is 15 residues. Trimming at V came to 1 base and at J to 5 bases, leaving 4 bases not matched to a gene. Germline CDR1 is SGHRS and CDR2 is YFSETQ.

The genes are TRBV7-9 and TRBJ1-1, with a weak D call TRBD1 (6 bases). The CDR3 runs to 14 residues. Germline loops: CDR1 SEHNR, CDR2 FQNEAQ (reference sequence). The V and J ends lost 5 bases and 3 bases respectively, with 13 bases between them. CDR3 sequence: CASSEGGSDTEAFF. In DNA, the CDR3 is TGTGCCAGCAGCGAAGGGGGGTCGGACACTGAAGCTTTCTTT.

The chain uses TRBV6-5 and TRBJ2-2; tentatively, D is TRBD1 or TRBD2 (5 bases each). V lost 4 bases and J 2 bases, leaving 8 bases between the germline ends. This CDR3 spans 14 amino acids. Germline V gene sequence: CDR1 MNHEY, CDR2 SVGAGI. The CDR3 reads CASSSGANTGELFF. DNA of the CDR3: TGTGCCAGCAGTTCCGGGGCCAACACCGGGGAGCTGTTTTTT.

The V call is TRBV11-3, the J call TRBJ1-2; no firm D call. This CDR3 region has 15 residues. Germline V lookup: CDR1 SGHNT, CDR2 YENEEA. Trimming shortened V by 0 bases and J by 0 bases, and 8 bases separated the two germline ends. The CDR3 sequence: CASSLDAGPNYGYTF. The DNA for the CDR3 is TGTGCCAGCAGCTTAGACGCTGGACCTAACTATGGCTACACCTTC.

This chain links TRBV5-1 with TRBJ2-1, with D possibly being TRBD1 or TRBD2 (6 bases each). CDR1 and CDR2 (germline): SGHRS, YFSETQ. The ends were cut back, 5 bases at V and 7 bases at J, with 19 bases in the middle. The CDR3 is made up of 15 amino acids. The CDR3 DNA follows: TGCGCCAGCAGAAGCTCGGGGGCGGGGTTGAATGAGCAGTTCTTC. Amino acid sequence: CASRSSGAGLNEQFF.

For this clone: The sample contains more than one DNA sequence encoding this CDR3. The chain employs TRBV6-6 and TRBJ1-1; D gene unclear. The CDR3 loop spans 11 amino acids. The V gene's germline CDR1 is MNHNY and CDR2 SVGAGI (reference sequence). Trimming pared 6 bases from V and 1 base from J, leaving 3 bases between. The CDR3 reads CASRGNTEAFF. The CDR3 DNA reads TGTGCCAGCAGGGGGAACACTGAAGCTTTCTTT.

The chain is built from TRBV3-1 (or the pseudogene TRBV3-2) and TRBJ2-1; D unclear. The V end lost 1 base, the J end lost 5 bases, and 9 bases lay between the germline ends. Germline CDR1 reads LGHDT; CDR2 reads YNNKEL (reference sequence). There are 14 residues in the CDR3. Here the CDR3 reads CASSQGGDHNEQFF. As DNA, the CDR3 is TGTGCCAGCAGCCAAGGTGGGGATCACAATGAGCAGTTCTTC.

The CDR3 loop is CASRVHGGTGGEKLFF. CDR3 nucleotides: TGTGCCAGCCGCGTCCACGGCGGGACAGGTGGTGAAAAACTGTTTTTT. V gene TRBV5-5 combines with J gene TRBJ1-4, with 8 bases matching TRBD1. This CDR3 spans 16 amino acids. CDR1 and CDR2 from the germline V gene are SGHKS and YYEKEE (reference sequence). J gave up 7 bases and V 7 bases, and 15 bases lay outside the gene matches.

The sample holds a few counts of this clone. The sample has other DNA sequences that encode this CDR3 too. The chain employs TRBV18 and TRBJ1-1; D is unresolved. The CDR3 is made up of 14 amino acids. V lost 1 base, J lost 1 base, and 7 bases lay in between. Germline assignment: CDR1 KGHSH and CDR2 LQKENI. The CDR3 DNA sequence: TGTGCCAGCTCACCACGACGGACGAACACTGAAGCTTTCTTT. Its translation is CASSPRRTNTEAFF.

This clone came up many times. The chain uses TRBV14 and TRBJ1-6; D is unresolved. The CDR3 runs to 15 residues. CDR1 and CDR2 from the germline V gene are SGHDN and FVKESK. The V gene lost 1 base and the J gene lost 4 bases, with 8 bases spanning the gap. The chain's CDR3 is CASSQAVYYNSPLHF. The CDR3 DNA reads TGTGCCAGCAGCCAAGCGGTTTATTATAATTCACCCCTCCACTTT.

This chain uses TRBV19 with TRBJ2-3, with 10 bases lining up with TRBD2. V was clipped by 6 bases and J by 0 bases; unmatched bases: 3. From germline, CDR1 is LNHDA and CDR2 SQIVND (reference sequence). The CDR3 spans 15 residues. CDR3 sequence reads: CASSTSGASTDTQYF. The DNA for the CDR3 is TGTGCCAGTAGCACTAGCGGGGCAAGCACAGATACGCAGTATTTT. Full variable domain (rest looked up from reference TRBV19 and TRBJ2-3): DGGITQSPKYLFRKEGQNVTLSCEQNLNHDAMYWYRQDPGQGLRLIYYSQIVNDFQKGDIAEGYSVSREKKESFPLTVTSAQKNPTAFYLCASSTSGASTDTQYFGPGTRLTVL.

The chain combines TRBV6-2 or TRBV6-3 with TRBJ2-1; unclear D gene. Germline V gene sequence: CDR1 MNHEY, CDR2 SVGEGT. V shed 4 bases and J shed 7 bases, with 8 bases lying between them. The CDR3 sequence is 12 residues long. The CDR3: CASSFPENEQFF. The CDR3 DNA reads TGTGCCAGCAGTTTCCCGGAAAATGAGCAGTTCTTC.

This rearrangement joins TRBV4-1 to TRBJ1-1, with 8 bases that match TRBD1. The V gene's germline CDR1 is MGHRA and CDR2 YSYEKL. This CDR3 comprises 18 residues. The J segment lost 1 base and the V segment lost 7 bases, leaving 17 bases of the junction unmatched. CDR3 protein: CASNPPTTRTGTNTEAFF. CDR3 DNA: TGCGCCAGCAACCCCCCCACCACTCGGACAGGGACGAACACTGAAGCTTTCTTT.

The chain employs TRBV12-3 or TRBV12-4 and TRBJ1-2; tentative D call: TRBD1 (5 bases). The CDR3 runs 13 residues. Trimming took 2 bases from V and 7 from J, leaving 11 bases between them. This CDR3 reads CASSLRQGAGYTF. Written as DNA, the CDR3 is TGTGCCAGCAGTTTACGGCAGGGCGCTGGCTACACCTTC.